A single sample is the source of the 3 T cell receptor beta chains below, sequenced in a study of T cell repertoires in cytomegalovirus infection. TCRdb recomputed calls from the reads with MiXCR, one row per CDR3 protein. In the table there are around 350,000 distinct CDR3 sequences, roughly 18% of which are singletons. Input material: PBMCs. The receptors originated from a human donor in good health (CMV status not recorded). Some clones in this sample may be carry-over from other donors' samples.

This clonotype appeared many times. V is TRBV11-3 and J is TRBJ2-1; maybe TRBD2 (6 bases). The CDR3 has 18 residues. Germline values: CDR1 SGHNT, CDR2 YENEEA. Trimming pared 0 bases from V and 9 bases from J, leaving 24 bases between. This chain's CDR3 is CASSLDNWGAGPGPEQFF. CDR3 DNA: TGTGCCAGCAGCTTAGATAATTGGGGAGCGGGTCCAGGACCTGAGCAGTTCTTC.

The table lists this clonotype with a few counts. The chain carries TRBV20-1 and TRBJ2-1; 7 positions agree with TRBD2. The V gene end was trimmed by 2 bases and the J gene end by 5 bases; junction bases not matched to a gene: 6. The CDR3 loop spans 14 amino acids. The germline V gene encodes CDR1 DFQATT and CDR2 SNEGSKA (reference sequence). Here the CDR3 DNA reads TGCAGTGCTAGAACGGGGACTACCCACAATGAGCAGTTCTTC. It specifies CSARTGTTHNEQFF.

This sequence joins TRBV2 and TRBJ2-2; no clear D. CDR3 length: 13 amino acids. The germline V and J ends were trimmed by 8 bases and 1 base, with 8 bases remaining between them. Germline V gene sequence: CDR1 SNHLY, CDR2 FYNNEI. The CDR3: CASDDWNTGELFF. DNA for the CDR3: TGTGCCAGCGACGACTGGAACACCGGGGAGCTGTTTTTT.